These 18 T cell receptor beta chains originate from one sample sequenced in a study of T cell repertoires in cytomegalovirus infection. TCRdb re-called the reads through MiXCR, storing one row per CDR3 protein. The table lists about 530,000 distinct CDR3 sequences, 26% of them singletons. What was sequenced was PBMCs. These receptors all come from a human donor in good health (CMV status not recorded). Some clones in this sample may be carry-over from other donors' samples.

This clonotype was counted between two and nine times. The gene calls are TRBV7-2 and TRBJ2-2; D is undetermined. With 2 bases removed from V and 3 bases from J, the gap between germline ends came to 7 bases. Per the germline V gene, CDR1 is SGHTA and CDR2 is FQGNSA. This CDR3 has 14 amino acids. The CDR3 region is CASSLNQHTGELFF. The CDR3 DNA follows: TGTGCCAGCAGCTTAAACCAACACACCGGGGAGCTGTTTTTT.

V is TRBV10-3 and J is TRBJ2-2, with 12 nucleotides matching TRBD2. Germline V gene lookup returns CDR1 ENHRY and CDR2 SYGVKD. The CDR3 contains 15 residues. Trimming cost V 6 bases and J 4 bases; bases outside gene matches: 3. CDR3 sequence: CAIRPGLAGTGELFF. CDR3 nucleotide sequence: TGTGCCATCAGACCGGGACTAGCGGGCACCGGGGAGCTGTTTTTT.

The chain recombines TRBV5-6 with TRBJ2-7, with D maybe TRBD1 (5 bases). This CDR3 is 14 amino acids long. Germline loops: CDR1 SGHDT, CDR2 YYEEEE. V was trimmed by 2 bases and J by 3 bases, leaving 12 bases between them. The CDR3: CASSFGAGNYEQYV. The DNA of the CDR3 is TGTGCCAGCAGCTTTGGGGCAGGCAACTACGAGCAGTACGTC.

The rearrangement uses TRBV7-6 and TRBJ2-5; D is uncertain. V gave up 1 base and J gave up 5 bases, with 8 bases separating them. CDR3 length: 13 amino acids. The germline gives CDR1 SGHVS, CDR2 FNYEAQ. CDR3 in amino acids: CASSLGQMETQYF. The CDR3 region has the DNA TGTGCCAGCAGCTTAGGGCAGATGGAGACCCAGTACTTC.

The DNA of the CDR3 is TGCGCCAGCAGCCAAGGTAGCGGGGTCTCCTACGAGCAGTACTTC. Protein product: CASSQGSGVSYEQYF. The V call is TRBV4-1, the J call TRBJ2-7; 8 bases fit TRBD2. Germline V lookup: CDR1 MGHRA, CDR2 YSYEKL. The V and J ends lost 1 base and 0 bases, in that order; junction bases with no gene match: 2. The CDR3 is 15 amino acids.

The chain employs TRBV20-1 and TRBJ2-7; either TRBD1 or TRBD2 may supply D (5 bases each). Trimming shortened V by 0 bases and J by 1 base, and 16 bases separated the two germline ends. Germline V gives CDR1 DFQATT, CDR2 SNEGSKA (reference sequence). CDR3 length: 16 amino acids. The CDR3 DNA is TGCAGTGCTAGAGATCTCGGGGCCCACATTTCCTACGAGCAGTACTTC. This encodes CSARDLGAHISYEQYF.

The genes are TRBV5-4 and TRBJ2-2; possibly TRBD1 for D (5 bases). Germline values: CDR1 SGHNT, CDR2 YYREEE (reference sequence). The CDR3 length is 15 residues. V was shortened by 0 bases and J by 3 bases, with 9 bases between the two germline ends. CDR3 region: CASSLDRTHTGELFF. The CDR3 DNA reads as TGTGCCAGCAGCTTGGACAGGACCCACACCGGGGAGCTGTTTTTT.

CDR3 nucleotide sequence: TGTGCCACCGGGGACGGGAACACTGAAGCTTTCTTT. This gives the protein CATGDGNTEAFF. This chain uses TRBV11-3 with TRBJ1-1, with D maybe TRBD1 (5 bases). V lost 10 bases and J 1 base, leaving 10 bases between the germline ends. The germline V gene encodes CDR1 SGHNT and CDR2 YENEEA. This CDR3 is 12 amino acids long.

This clonotype was counted ten times or more. The chain combines TRBV7-2 with TRBJ1-1; D possibly corresponds to TRBD1 (5 bases). V lost 3 bases to trimming and J lost 1 base, with 9 bases between them. The CDR3 runs to 14 residues. Germline V CDR1 and CDR2: SGHTA, FQGNSA. The CDR3 reads CASSFRGGNTEAFF. CDR3 in DNA: TGTGCCAGCAGCTTTAGGGGCGGGAACACTGAAGCTTTCTTT.

CDR3 DNA: TGTGCCAGCAGCTCGACAGGGAGTCAGCCCCAGCATTTT. This translates into CASSSTGSQPQHF. The chain recombines TRBV7-8 with TRBJ1-5; 7 bases match TRBD1. Trimming cost V 4 bases and J 6 bases; bases outside gene matches: 3. The CDR3 has 13 residues. CDR1 SGHVS and CDR2 FQNEAQ come from the germline V gene.

The sample holds many counts of this clonotype. The V and J genes are TRBV7-9 and TRBJ1-2; no reliable D call. This CDR3 region has 14 residues. Trimming pared 0 bases from V and 1 base from J, leaving 6 bases between. Per the germline V gene, CDR1 is SEHNR and CDR2 is FQNEAQ (reference sequence). This chain's CDR3 is CASSLAPGNYGYTF. In DNA form, the CDR3 reads TGTGCCAGCAGCTTAGCCCCCGGTAACTATGGCTACACCTTC.

This clonotype was found a few times. V usage is TRBV27 and J usage is TRBJ1-2; no clear D gene. Trimming took 3 bases from V and 1 from J, leaving 18 bases between them. The CDR3 has 17 amino acids. CDR1 is MNHEY, CDR2 SMNVEV, per germline (reference sequence). The CDR3 DNA reads as TGTGCCAGCAGTTTCCTCCTTGGGCAGGAGGTTAACTATGGCTACACCTTC. This gives the protein CASSFLLGQEVNYGYTF.

The chain combines TRBV7-3 with TRBJ2-3; perhaps TRBD1 as D (6 bases). The CDR3 is 14 amino acids. Germline assignment: CDR1 SGHTA and CDR2 FQGTGA. V was pared by 5 bases and J by 1 base, with 10 bases between. CDR3 DNA sequence: TGTGCCAGCAGCGTAAACAGGGGCACAGATACGCAGTATTTT. Amino acid sequence: CASSVNRGTDTQYF. Full variable domain (rest looked up from reference TRBV7-3 and TRBJ2-3): GAGVSQTPSNKVTEKGKYVELRCDPISGHTALYWYRQSLGQGPEFLIYFQGTGAADDSGLPNDRFFAVRPEGSVSTLKIQRTERGDSAVYLCASSVNRGTDTQYFGPGTRLTVL.

The V gene is TRBV6-2 or TRBV6-3, the J gene TRBJ1-2; maybe TRBD1 (5 bases). Germline V CDR1 and CDR2: MNHEY, SVGEGT. Trimming removed 4 bases at V and 5 bases at J, with 11 bases between. The CDR3 is made up of 13 amino acids. The CDR3 here is CASSWDGGYGYTF. Written as DNA, the CDR3 is TGTGCCAGCAGTTGGGATGGGGGGTATGGCTACACCTTC.

The chain joins TRBV29-1 to TRBJ2-1; a weak D match, TRBD1 (6 bases). V lost 7 bases and J lost 3, with 13 bases in between. The CDR3 has 13 amino acids. Germline CDR1 is SQVTM and CDR2 is ANQGSEA. DNA of the CDR3: TGCAGCGCTGAGACAGGTTACTACAATGAGCAGTTCTTC. Encoded protein: CSAETGYYNEQFF.

The V gene is TRBV5-8, the J gene TRBJ2-3; 9 positions match TRBD2. This CDR3 has 14 amino acids. V was pared by 4 bases and J by 4 bases, with 4 bases of the junction left unmatched. Per the germline V gene, CDR1 is SGHTS and CDR2 is YDEGEE. This CDR3 reads CASSVTSGPDTQYF. In DNA, the CDR3 is TGTGCCAGCAGCGTGACTAGCGGCCCAGATACGCAGTATTTT.

V gene TRBV5-5 combines with J gene TRBJ1-6; 11 positions match TRBD1. Trimming removed 3 bases from V and 0 bases from J; junction bases left unmatched: 5. Germline V CDR1 and CDR2: SGHKS, YYEKEE (reference sequence). This CDR3 is built from 18 residues. In DNA form, the CDR3 reads TGTGCCAGCAGCTCCGGGACAGGGGGGAGCTCCTATAATTCACCCCTCCACTTT. Its translation is CASSSGTGGSSYNSPLHF.

This clonotype was counted between two and nine times. The chain uses TRBV12-3 or TRBV12-4 and TRBJ2-4; D not resolved. The CDR3 spans 13 residues. Deletions cut 6 bases from V and 1 base from J, with 7 bases between. The CDR3 here is CASSELAKNIQYF. The CDR3 coding sequence is TGTGCCAGCAGCGAGCTGGCCAAAAACATTCAGTACTTC.